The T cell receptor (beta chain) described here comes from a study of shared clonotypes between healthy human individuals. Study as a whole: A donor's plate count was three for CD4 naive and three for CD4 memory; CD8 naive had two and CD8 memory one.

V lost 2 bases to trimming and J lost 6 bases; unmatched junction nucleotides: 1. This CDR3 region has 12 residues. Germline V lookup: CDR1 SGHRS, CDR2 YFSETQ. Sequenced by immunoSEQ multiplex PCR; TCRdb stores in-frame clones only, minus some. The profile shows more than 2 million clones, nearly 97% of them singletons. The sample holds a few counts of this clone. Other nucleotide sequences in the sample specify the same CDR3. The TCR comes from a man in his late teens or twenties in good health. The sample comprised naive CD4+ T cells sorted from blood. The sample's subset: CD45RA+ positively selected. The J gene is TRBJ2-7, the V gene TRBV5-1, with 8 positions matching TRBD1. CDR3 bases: TGCGCCAGCAGCTTACAGGGGGGCGAGCAGTACTTC. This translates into CASSLQGGEQYF.